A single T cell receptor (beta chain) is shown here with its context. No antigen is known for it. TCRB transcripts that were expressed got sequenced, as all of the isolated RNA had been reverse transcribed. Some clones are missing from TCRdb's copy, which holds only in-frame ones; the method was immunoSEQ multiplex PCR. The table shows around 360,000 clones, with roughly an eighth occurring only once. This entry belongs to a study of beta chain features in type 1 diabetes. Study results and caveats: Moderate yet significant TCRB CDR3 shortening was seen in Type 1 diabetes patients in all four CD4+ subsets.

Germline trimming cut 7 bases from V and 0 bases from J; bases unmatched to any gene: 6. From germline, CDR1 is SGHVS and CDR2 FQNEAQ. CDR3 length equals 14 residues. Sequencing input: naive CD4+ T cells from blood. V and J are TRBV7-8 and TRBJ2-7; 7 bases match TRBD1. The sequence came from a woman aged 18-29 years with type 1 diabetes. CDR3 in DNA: TGTGCCAGCAATCCAGACAGGGCCTCCTACGAGCAGTACTTC. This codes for CASNPDRASYEQYF.